The sequence of this T cell receptor beta chain was determined in a study of spatial heterogeneity in lung cancer (dated by TCRdb to about 2019). General notes on the study: Beta-chain transcripts were consistently detected in greater numbers than alpha-chain transcripts, which likely reflected higher beta-chain transcript abundance. In tumor regions, TCR transcript counts showed a strong correlation with a T cell transcriptional module score from matched bulk RNA-seq. In the raw uncorrected reads, each unique combination of TCR and UMI appeared more than ten times on average. In non-small cell lung cancer, the study quantitatively compared TCR alpha and beta repertoires across several tumor regions, matched nontumor lung, and blood. The study linked features of the TCR repertoire to counts of nonsynonymous mutations, which were determined by whole-exome sequencing of tumor tissue. At surgery, 200 to 250 tumor regions, some 61 matched nontumor lung samples and a few dozen PBMC samples were TCR-sequenced for both alpha and beta chains. Results the study describes overall, beyond this receptor: Confirming at a functional level the hypothesis that regional TCRs recognize regional mutations was considered to require additional single-cell paired TCR alpha and beta sequencing. Counts of ubiquitous and regional expanded TCRs correlated with counts of ubiquitous and regional nonsynonymous mutations, respectively. TCR-seq coverage of tumor T cells was estimated at only 7% to 8.5% for alpha chains and approximately 13% for beta chains. A correlation was observed between the number of expanded intratumoral alpha and beta TCRs and the tumor nonsynonymous mutation count.

What the time point label conveys for this sample: sample taken at primary tumor resection. The donors were some 70 patients from the lung TRACERx cohort who had early-stage, untreated non-small cell lung cancer. Whole RNA extracted from tumor and nontumor lung tissue, or from cryopreserved PBMC samples, was used for TCR sequencing without cell sorting. Patients were selected for TCR sequencing only if sufficient RNA was available from at least two tumor regions. Before being selected, tumor and adjacent nontumor lung specimens were reviewed by a lung pathologist. Compared with germline, V lacks 0 bases and J lacks 4 bases; bases without a gene match: 10. The CDR3 runs 17 residues from the cysteine to the phenylalanine. This entry keeps only the CDR3 DNA: 51 bases, framed from base 1. CDR1 is given as SGDLS and CDR2 as YYNGEE, both from the germline V gene. About this clonotype: The specificity of this receptor is unknown. Qualities for individual bases were not recorded, and no much larger clone is one base off. This beta chain slipped into a library made for alpha chains as a stray read, so its size is not meaningful.

Library generation was performed with 5' RACE. The sequencer listed for this sample is NextSeq 500. In the TCR library protocol, a unique molecular identifier was attached to each TCR cDNA molecule so that PCR and sequencing errors could be corrected. Per the source publication's procedure: TCR identification, UMI-based error correction and CDR3 extraction were all carried out with Decombinator tools. TCRs above a frequency of 2 per 1,000, corresponding to the top 1% of the tumor frequency distribution, were defined as expanded. Expanded tumor TCRs were classed as regional if statistically deemed absent (corrected P<0.05) from at least one tumor region, otherwise ubiquitous. Rényi diversity was computed with the R vegan package after subsampling each repertoire 100 times to 5,000 TCRs. CDR3 similarity networks were built from amino acid triplet string-kernel similarity, connecting CDR3s with pairwise similarity above 0.82. TCRdb reprocessing: public reads trimmed at Q25 with fastp, clones called with MiXCR, in-frame beta chains kept. When rows share a CDR3 protein, they turn into one entry using the most common DNA and genes. The V and J calls here are based on TCRdb, not the publication. The table for this sample lists 440 or so distinct CDR3 sequences; around 68% of them were counted only once. More than 15% of the sample rests with the top ten.

Recombination connected TRBV9 to TRBJ2-3, with 8 junctional bases fitting TRBD2. This specimen was lung tumor tissue, taken at surgery. This receptor was identified in a male donor with early-stage non-small cell lung cancer. The CDR3 corresponds to CASSVVAGGAGADTQYF. At the DNA level, the sequence is TGTGCCAGCAGCGTAGTGGCCGGGGGGGCCGGAGCAGATACGCAGTATTTT.